Each of the 27 T cell receptor beta chains below was sequenced from the same sample in a study of blood T cell repertoires in COVID-19. TCRdb keeps only in-frame clones here, not all; method: immunoSEQ multiplex PCR. This table holds tens of thousands of clones, around 86% found once. Sample: peripheral blood. The receptors derive from a woman older than 75 with acute or convalescent COVID-19.

This clone has a single count. This sequence joins TRBV27 and TRBJ2-7, with 12 bases fitting TRBD2. Looked up from germline, CDR1 is MNHEY and CDR2 is SMNVEV (reference sequence). The CDR3 covers 15 residues. J gave up 7 bases and V 0 bases, and 4 bases lay outside the gene matches. The CDR3, as DNA: TGTGCCAGCAGTTTATCAACTAGCGGGGGGTTGGAGCAGTACTTC. The encoded protein is CASSLSTSGGLEQYF.

The chain combines TRBV10-3 with TRBJ2-7, with a possible D match to TRBD1 (6 bases). CDR3 length: 13 amino acids. V was trimmed by 8 bases and J by 3 bases, leaving 14 bases between them. The germline V gene encodes CDR1 ENHRY and CDR2 SYGVKD. CDR3 nucleotides: TGTGCCATCGGACGAGGGGGTAGCTACGAGCAGTACTTC. As protein: CAIGRGGSYEQYF.

This sequence joins TRBV3-1 (or the pseudogene TRBV3-2) and TRBJ2-7; 10 bases line up with TRBD1. The V gene end was trimmed by 4 bases and the J gene end by 7 bases; junction bases not matched to a gene: 4. The CDR3 is 13 residues long. The germline V gene has CDR1 LGHDT and CDR2 YNNKEL (reference sequence). The CDR3 is CASSRQGAQEQYF. In DNA, the CDR3 is TGTGCCAGCAGCCGACAGGGGGCGCAGGAGCAGTACTTC.

CDR3 DNA: TGCAGCGTTGCGTTCGGCAGGGCTGGGGCCAACGTCCTGACTTTC. It specifies CSVAFGRAGANVLTF. The rearrangement joins TRBV29-1 to TRBJ2-6; tentative D call: TRBD1 (5 bases). The length of the CDR3 is 15 residues. V dropped 4 bases and J dropped 2 bases, with 12 bases sitting between them. Germline CDR1 and CDR2: SQVTM and ANQGSEA.

The chain employs TRBV19 and TRBJ1-5; D is undetermined. The germline gives CDR1 LNHDA, CDR2 SQIVND (reference sequence). The length of the CDR3 is 15 residues. V was clipped by 10 bases and J by 0 bases, with 16 bases between them. The CDR3 reads CATKEGATSNQPQHF. CDR3 DNA sequence: TGTGCCACCAAGGAGGGAGCAACTAGCAATCAGCCCCAGCATTTT.

This chain joins TRBV4-1 and TRBJ2-5; 8 bases line up with TRBD2. The CDR3 covers 15 residues. Looked up from germline, CDR1 is MGHRA and CDR2 is YSYEKL. After removal of 4 bases from V and 3 bases from J, the junction contained 7 bases not matched to a gene. The CDR3 loop is CASSPLPGLEETQYF. Here the CDR3 DNA reads TGCGCCAGCAGCCCGTTACCGGGACTAGAAGAGACCCAGTACTTC.

This clone turned up a few times. The chain links TRBV7-9 to TRBJ1-2; D is unclear. Germline V CDR1 and CDR2: SEHNR, FQNEAQ (reference sequence). V shed 6 bases and J shed 8 bases, with 13 bases lying between them. CDR3 length equals 12 residues. The CDR3 loop reads CASSPNVGGYTF. CDR3 sequence (DNA): TGTGCCAGCAGTCCCAATGTGGGCGGCTACACCTTC.

The chain recombines TRBV7-2 with TRBJ2-1; 10 positions agree with TRBD2. V trimming: 5 bases; J trimming: 7 bases; junction bases outside the gene matches: 11. CDR1 and CDR2 (germline): SGHTA, FQGNSA. This CDR3 comprises 16 residues. The CDR3 spells CASSLLAGVSVNEQFF. The CDR3 coding sequence is TGTGCCAGCAGCCTGCTAGCGGGGGTCTCCGTTAATGAGCAGTTCTTC.

This chain connects TRBV3-1 (or the pseudogene TRBV3-2) to TRBJ2-1, with TRBD2 matching 14 bases. This CDR3 region has 15 residues. CDR1 is LGHDT, CDR2 YNNKEL, per germline (reference sequence). V shed 5 bases, J shed 7 bases, and the junction held 4 bases outside the gene matches. Written as DNA, the CDR3 is TGTGCCAGCAGCTCCGGGACTAGCGGGAGAAATGAGCAGTTCTTC. Its protein is CASSSGTSGRNEQFF.

V gene TRBV2 combines with J gene TRBJ2-1, with a weak D call TRBD2 (6 bases). The germline CDR1 and CDR2 sequences are SNHLY and FYNNEI. Trimming stripped 2 bases from V and 8 bases from J, with 22 bases between. The CDR3 is 17 amino acids. The DNA for the CDR3 is TGTGCCAGCAGTGAAAAGAGGGGACTCCAGCGTTTCGATGAGCAGTTCTTC. Its translation is CASSEKRGLQRFDEQFF.

The chain uses TRBV6-1 and TRBJ1-6; no firm D call. This CDR3 region has 14 residues. The germline V gene encodes CDR1 MNHNS and CDR2 SASEGT. V lost 5 bases to trimming and J lost 9 bases, with 14 bases between them. The DNA of the CDR3 is TGTGCCAGCAGTAACCGGGGTAGTGGTTCACCCCTCCACTTT. Amino acids: CASSNRGSGSPLHF.

This clone was observed once. The rearrangement links TRBV5-5 to TRBJ1-1; no reliable D call. The V end lost 6 bases, the J end lost 1 base, and 10 bases lay between the germline ends. Per germline, CDR1 SGHKS and CDR2 YYEKEE (reference sequence). The CDR3 totals 13 residues. CDR3 nucleotides: TGTGCCAGCAATACGATCGGGAACACTGAAGCTTTCTTT. Encoded protein: CASNTIGNTEAFF.

This clone was picked up a small number of times. The chain combines TRBV30 with TRBJ2-7; 8 bases are shared with TRBD1. The junction had 4 bases not matched to a gene; V was cut back by 2 bases and J by 1 base. CDR3 length equals 14 residues. CDR1 and CDR2 from the germline V gene are GTSNPN and SVGIG (reference sequence). CDR3 coding DNA: TGTGCCTGGAGTCCAGGGGGCCCTTCCTACGAGCAGTACTTC. Residues: CAWSPGGPSYEQYF.

CDR3 protein: CASSSRLSDTQYF. The DNA of the CDR3 is TGTGCCAGCAGCTCAAGACTGTCAGATACGCAGTATTTT. The chain has TRBV7-3 and TRBJ2-3; D gene uncertain. The CDR3 consists of 13 residues. Trimming pared 4 bases from V and 4 bases from J, leaving 9 bases between. The V gene's germline CDR1 is SGHTA and CDR2 FQGTGA.

This clone was detected only once. The chain is built from TRBV19 and TRBJ2-3; D is perhaps TRBD2 (6 bases). V dropped 6 bases and J dropped 2 bases, with 15 bases sitting between them. The CDR3 runs to 15 residues. Germline assignment: CDR1 LNHDA and CDR2 SQIVND (reference sequence). CDR3 region: CASRGRGPPTDTQYF. DNA of the CDR3: TGTGCCAGTAGGGGGCGGGGACCCCCCACAGATACGCAGTATTTT.

V is TRBV3-1 (or the pseudogene TRBV3-2) and J is TRBJ1-6; 8 bases match TRBD1. From germline, CDR1 is LGHDT and CDR2 YNNKEL (reference sequence). With 5 bases clipped from V and 4 bases from J, the junction kept 7 bases outside the gene matches. The CDR3 runs 16 residues. The DNA of the CDR3 is TGTGCCAGCAGCTCAGGGGGCAGATCTTATAATTCACCCCTCCACTTT. It yields the protein CASSSGGRSYNSPLHF.

This clone was counted a few times. The V and J genes are TRBV27 and TRBJ1-5, with TRBD1 matching 7 bases. The germline V gene encodes CDR1 MNHEY and CDR2 SMNVEV (reference sequence). V gave up 5 bases and J gave up 9 bases; unmatched junction bases: 10. The CDR3 is made up of 14 amino acids. The CDR3 DNA follows: TGTGCCAGCAGTCCGAGGACAGGCTTCTTGCCCCAGCATTTT. It yields the protein CASSPRTGFLPQHF.

The chain joins TRBV14 to TRBJ1-2; 9 bases map to TRBD1. Germline V lookup: CDR1 SGHDN, CDR2 FVKESK. The CDR3 sequence is 15 residues long. V gave up 3 bases and J gave up 3 bases; unmatched junction bases: 5. The CDR3 region is CASSHRGTGYYGYTF. CDR3 nucleotides: TGTGCCAGCAGCCACCGTGGGACAGGGTACTATGGCTACACCTTC.

The DNA of the CDR3 is TGTGCCAGCAGTTTATCGAGAAGCCGCGGGGAGCAGTTCTTC. It yields the protein CASSLSRSRGEQFF. This chain links TRBV27 with TRBJ2-1, with D possibly matching TRBD2 (5 bases). This CDR3 contains 14 residues. Trimming took 0 bases from V and 10 from J, leaving 13 bases between them. CDR1 and CDR2 from the germline V gene are MNHEY and SMNVEV (reference sequence).

The rearrangement links TRBV5-6 to TRBJ2-7; D possibly corresponds to TRBD1 (6 bases). The germline CDR1 and CDR2 sequences are SGHDT and YYEEEE. Trimming stripped 3 bases from V and 0 bases from J, with 13 bases between. CDR3 length: 15 amino acids. For the CDR3, the DNA is TGTGCCAGCAGCTACCGGGACAACCTCTCCTACGAGCAGTACTTC. Translating it yields CASSYRDNLSYEQYF.

This clone was found once. The gene calls are TRBV6-5 and TRBJ2-7; D is unresolved. Germline CDR1 and CDR2: MNHEY and SVGAGI. This CDR3 has 15 residues. V was pared by 4 bases and J by 0 bases, with 13 bases between. CDR3 in amino acids: CASSSSGSSSYEQYF. CDR3 DNA: TGTGCCAGCAGTTCTTCCGGGTCTAGCTCCTACGAGCAGTACTTC.

The V call is TRBV10-3, the J call TRBJ2-6; 7 nucleotides agree with TRBD1. The V and J ends lost 8 bases and 0 bases, in that order; junction bases with no gene match: 1. The V gene's germline CDR1 is ENHRY and CDR2 SYGVKD. The CDR3 is made up of 14 amino acids. CDR3 bases: TGTGCCATCCGACAGGGCTCTGGGGCCAACGTCCTGACTTTC. Translation gives CAIRQGSGANVLTF.

The gene calls are TRBV5-1 and TRBJ1-3, with 7 bases aligning to TRBD1. This CDR3 comprises 16 residues. The trim removed 3 bases at V and 0 bases at J, leaving 6 bases unmatched. Germline V CDR1 and CDR2: SGHRS, YFSETQ. The chain's CDR3 is CASSSTGDFSGNTIYF. The CDR3 DNA reads TGCGCCAGCAGCTCTACAGGGGACTTCTCTGGAAACACCATATATTTT.

The V call is TRBV6-5, the J call TRBJ1-2; 7 bases line up with TRBD1. The CDR3 is 11 amino acids. J was trimmed by 11 bases and V by 6 bases; bases with no gene match: 6. From germline, CDR1 is MNHEY and CDR2 SVGAGI. CDR3 coding DNA: TGTGCCAGCAGGCGAGACAGGGAGTACACCTTC. It translates to CASRRDREYTF.

The chain combines TRBV6-5 with TRBJ1-2, with TRBD1 as a possible D gene (6 bases). Trimming removed 6 bases from V and 4 bases from J, with 15 bases in between. Germline V gene lookup returns CDR1 MNHEY and CDR2 SVGAGI. The CDR3 consists of 14 residues. The CDR3 reads CASRLRQESYGYTF. The CDR3 DNA follows: TGTGCCAGCAGGCTCCGACAGGAGAGCTATGGCTACACCTTC.

V is TRBV7-9 and J is TRBJ1-1; 7 nucleotides match TRBD1. Unmatched junction bases numbered 1, after V lost 5 bases and J lost 1 base. The germline CDR1 and CDR2 sequences are SEHNR and FQNEAQ (reference sequence). The CDR3 totals 13 residues. The CDR3: CASSRTGNTEAFF. CDR3 DNA sequence: TGTGCCAGCAGCAGGACAGGGAACACTGAAGCTTTCTTT.

This chain uses TRBV11-3 with TRBJ2-3; D might be TRBD1 (6 bases). The CDR3 totals 14 residues. CDR1 and CDR2 (germline): SGHNT, YENEEA. Trimming removed 7 bases at V and 3 bases at J, with 14 bases between. CDR3 residues: CASIRTGKTDTQYF. CDR3 DNA: TGTGCCAGCATCCGCACAGGGAAAACAGATACGCAGTATTTT.